This T cell receptor beta chain comes out of a study of blood T cell repertoires in COVID-19. TCRdb's table, derived via immunoSEQ multiplex PCR, lists solely in-frame clones and lacks some. The repertoire consists of 36,000 or so clones, with about nine tenths occurring once and the leading ten covering 4.8%. This CDR3 is built from 17 residues. Germline-derived CDR1 and CDR2 are SGDLS and YYNGEE. The germline V and J ends were trimmed by 4 bases and 2 bases, with 21 bases remaining between them. The TCR comes from a human donor in a cohort sampled during active COVID-19. Sequencing used peripheral blood. The chain links TRBV9 to TRBJ1-2; tentative D call: TRBD1 (6 bases). The CDR3 is CASSPRGGLGRNYGYTF. The CDR3 nucleotides are TGTGCCAGCAGCCCTCGGGGGGGCCTAGGTCGAAACTATGGCTACACCTTC. Filled out from reference TRBV9 and TRBJ1-2, the complete variable domain reads DSGVTQTPKHLITATGQRVTLRCSPRSGDLSVYWYQQSLDQGLQFLIQYYNGEERAKGNILERFSAQQFPDLHSELNLSSLELGDSALYFCASSPRGGLGRNYGYTFGSGTRLTVV.